Reported below is one T cell receptor beta chain. The antigen remains unidentified. This specimen belongs to a study of T cells in Graves' hyperthyroidism and ophthalmopathy. Whole-study findings and limits: It was a median about seven months before onset that the model predicted ophthalmopathy.

Authors of the study amplified TCR beta CDR3 regions from RNA transcripts. The TCR CDR3 first-round RT-PCR relied on the HTBI primer set. TCRdb re-derived calls from the multiplex PCR reads in MiXCR, one entry per CDR3 protein. The sample records about 290,000 distinct CDR3 sequences, around 20% being singletons. Trimming cost V 4 bases and J 6 bases; bases outside gene matches: 5. The CDR3 loop spans 14 amino acids. The germline V gene has CDR1 SGHDT and CDR2 YYEEEE. This chain links TRBV5-6 with TRBJ2-7, with 12 bases lining up with TRBD1. Sequencing was performed on blood. The TCR sequence derives from a man aged 50 to 60 with Graves' ophthalmopathy. The CDR3 region is CASSAGTGGFEQYF. The CDR3, as DNA: TGTGCCAGCAGCGCCGGGACAGGGGGCTTCGAGCAGTACTTC.